This TCR beta chain comes out of a study of control samples from healthy donors and cancer patients. Clones were sequenced by immunoSEQ multiplex PCR, and TCRdb holds only the in-frame ones, with some missing. The sample shows approximately 100,000 clones, more than 90% of them seen only once. With 3 bases removed from V and 9 bases from J, the gap between germline ends came to 16 bases. CDR1 is KGHDR, CDR2 SFDVKD, per germline. The CDR3 extends over 14 amino acids. The V call is TRBV24-1, the J call TRBJ1-2, with D maybe TRBD1 (5 bases). This clonotype was obtained from a human donor in good health. The donor label of this sample is uncertain. The sample was blood. The CDR3 bases are TGTGCCACCAGTGATAACCGGGACGTCTCTCGCTACACCTTC. It specifies CATSDNRDVSRYTF.